This T cell receptor beta chain derives from a study of beta chain features in type 1 diabetes. Study-wide points: Type 1 diabetes patients showed fewer insertions and more deletions at VDJ junctions.

The investigators reverse transcribed all of the isolated RNA, so they sequenced expressed TCRB transcripts. TCRdb's copy holds only in-frame clones and misses some; the assay was immunoSEQ multiplex PCR. The data show 140,000 to 150,000 clones, under 60% seen once. Per donor, one heparinised blood draw averaged about 110 mL. This clone was found a few times. The antigen remains undetermined. Germline values: CDR1 KGHSH, CDR2 LQKENI. The length of the CDR3 is 15 residues. With 3 bases clipped from V and 6 bases from J, the junction kept 7 bases outside the gene matches. The TCR originated in a man aged 18 to 29 in good health. V and J are TRBV18 and TRBJ2-7, with 11 positions matching TRBD1. The sequenced material came from Tregs from blood. The CDR3 sequence is CASSPEIGQGAEQYF. In DNA form, the CDR3 reads TGTGCCAGCTCACCCGAGATAGGACAGGGGGCCGAGCAGTACTTC.